This is a list of T cell receptor beta chains from one sample in a study of patients and donors after allogeneic stem cell transplantation. From the RT-PCR reads, TCRdb called clonotypes with MiXCR, one entry per CDR3 protein. The table lists tens of thousands of distinct CDR3 sequences, around 5% of them singletons, with about 2.5% in the top ten. Material: blood, either unsorted or a sorted T cell fraction (not recorded which). Receptor source: a human donor who was either an allogeneic HSCT recipient or a stem cell or donor lymphocyte infusion donor (not recorded which). It is not recorded whose cells these are; they may come from a transplant donor. Each CDR3 is given with its conserved first and last residue. D genes are given only for firm matches. Clone size is given for some rows only: seen once, a few or many times, or a class if the clone is expanded.

d_gene,len,j_gene,abundance,v_gene,CDR3aa,CDR3nt
TRBD1,13,TRBJ1-2,many,TRBV5-6,CASSLKGAGGYTF,TGTGCCAGCAGCTTGAAGGGGGCCGGTGGCTACACCTTC
.,14,TRBJ1-2,many,TRBV11-2,CASASGPGNYGYTF,TGTGCCAGCGCGTCCGGGCCGGGAAACTATGGCTACACCTTC
.,15,TRBJ1-2,.,TRBV28,CASSSTTGTRKGYTF,TGTGCCAGCAGTTCCACGACCGGGACGAGGAAAGGCTACACCTTC
.,14,TRBJ2-1,many,TRBV27,CASRPRGKYNEQFF,TGTGCCAGCAGGCCCCGAGGCAAATACAATGAGCAGTTCTTC
TRBD2,14,TRBJ2-1,many,TRBV7-2,CASSYRTGGGGQFF,TGTGCCAGCAGCTACCGGACCGGGGGGGGAGGGCAGTTCTTC
TRBD2,14,TRBJ2-5,many,TRBV24-1,CATSDVLAGETQYF,TGTGCCACCAGTGACGTCTTAGCGGGGGAGACCCAGTACTTC
.,13,TRBJ1-5,many,TRBV27,CASRFRGNQPQHF,TGTGCCAGCAGGTTCAGGGGCAATCAGCCCCAGCATTTT
.,15,TRBJ2-1,few,TRBV18,CASSPGVAKYNEQFF,TGTGCCAGCTCACCAGGGGTAGCGAAGTACAATGAGCAGTTCTTC
.,15,TRBJ2-7,many,TRBV2,CASSVGRSFSYEQYF,TGTGCCAGCAGTGTAGGCAGGTCCTTTTCCTACGAGCAGTACTTC
TRBD1,15,TRBJ1-2,many,TRBV5-6,CASSLTGGIYYGYTF,TGTGCCAGCAGCTTGACAGGGGGTATCTACTATGGCTACACCTTC
.,15,TRBJ2-6,many,TRBV20-1,CSARAGTSNPNVLTF,TGCAGTGCCCGGGCTGGGACCTCTAACCCCAACGTCCTGACTTTC
.,17,TRBJ2-2,many,TRBV5-1,CASSSDARGAYTGELFF,TGCGCCAGCAGCTCCGATGCCAGGGGGGCCTACACCGGGGAGCTGTTTTTT
TRBD1,15,TRBJ1-6,few,TRBV7-8,CASSLGTGRNSPLHF,TGTGCCAGCAGCTTAGGGACAGGGCGAAATTCACCCCTCCACTTT
TRBD2,15,TRBJ2-3,many,TRBV29-1,CSVLGTSGSADTQYF,TGCAGCGTCTTAGGGACTAGCGGGAGTGCAGATACGCAGTATTTT
.,14,TRBJ2-7,many,TRBV18,CASSPGVSSYEQYF,TGTGCCAGCTCACCAGGGGTCAGCTCCTACGAGCAGTACTTC
TRBD1,13,TRBJ1-6,many,TRBV3-1,CASSTRDSSPLHF,TGTGCCAGCAGCACCCGGGACAGTTCACCCCTCCACTTT
.,13,TRBJ1-6,many,TRBV6-1,CASSSLSDSPLHF,TGTGCCAGCAGCTCACTCAGTGATTCACCCCTCCACTTT
TRBD1,15,TRBJ1-1,.,TRBV19,CASSLRTGIGTEAFF,TGTGCCAGTAGTCTCCGGACAGGGATCGGCACTGAAGCTTTCTTT
.,12,TRBJ2-4,.,TRBV6-2/TRBV6-3,CASSYAGHIQYF,TGTGCCAGCAGTTACGCCGGGCACATTCAGTACTTC
.,12,TRBJ1-2,.,TRBV20-1,CSGGPRGYGYTF,TGCAGTGGTGGTCCTAGGGGCTATGGCTACACCTTC
TRBD2,16,TRBJ2-3,many,TRBV6-5,CASSYTGLASSDTQYF,TGTGCCAGCAGTTACACGGGACTAGCCTCTTCAGATACGCAGTATTTT
.,14,TRBJ1-1,many,TRBV7-2,CASTPDSQNTEAFF,TGTGCCAGCACTCCGGACAGCCAGAACACTGAAGCTTTCTTT
.,14,TRBJ1-4,many,TRBV7-2,CASSSGRLNEKLFF,TGTGCCAGCAGCTCCGGACGGTTAAATGAAAAACTGTTTTTT
.,14,TRBJ2-3,many,TRBV12-3/TRBV12-4,CATARHRGTDTQYF,TGTGCCACCGCTAGACACCGTGGAACAGATACGCAGTATTTT
.,14,TRBJ1-2,many,TRBV5-1,CASSLSEGNYGYTF,TGCGCCAGCAGCTTGTCGGAGGGAAACTATGGCTACACCTTC
.,14,TRBJ1-1,many,TRBV7-3,CASSKGQTNTEAFF,TGTGCCAGCAGCAAAGGACAGACGAACACTGAAGCTTTCTTT
TRBD1,17,TRBJ2-6,many,TRBV28,CASSPTNRGSGANVLTF,TGTGCCAGCAGTCCAACGAACAGGGGGTCTGGGGCCAACGTCCTGACTTTC
TRBD2,14,TRBJ2-1,many,TRBV20-1,CSATGGPSVHEQFF,TGCAGTGCTACGGGGGGGCCGAGCGTCCATGAGCAGTTCTTC
.,15,TRBJ1-1,many,TRBV5-4,CASSLAGTQNTEAFF,TGTGCCAGCAGCTTAGCTGGGACACAGAACACTGAAGCTTTCTTT
.,14,TRBJ2-4,many,TRBV7-9,CASSALKAKNIQYF,TGTGCCAGCAGCGCCCTCAAAGCCAAAAACATTCAGTACTTC
.,11,TRBJ2-1,few,TRBV20-1,CSAREKVEQFF,TGCAGTGCTAGAGAAAAGGTTGAGCAGTTCTTC